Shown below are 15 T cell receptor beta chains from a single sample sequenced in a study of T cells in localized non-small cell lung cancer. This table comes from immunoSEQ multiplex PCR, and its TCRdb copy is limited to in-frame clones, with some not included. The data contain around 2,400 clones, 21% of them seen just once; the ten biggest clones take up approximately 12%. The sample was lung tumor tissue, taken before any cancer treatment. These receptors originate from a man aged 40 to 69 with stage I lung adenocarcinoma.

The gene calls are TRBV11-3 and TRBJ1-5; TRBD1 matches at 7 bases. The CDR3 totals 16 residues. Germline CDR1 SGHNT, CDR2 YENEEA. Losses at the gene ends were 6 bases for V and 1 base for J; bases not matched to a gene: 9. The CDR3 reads CASSQRGLASNQPQHF. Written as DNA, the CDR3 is TGTGCCAGCAGTCAAAGGGGGCTGGCGAGCAATCAGCCCCAGCATTTT.

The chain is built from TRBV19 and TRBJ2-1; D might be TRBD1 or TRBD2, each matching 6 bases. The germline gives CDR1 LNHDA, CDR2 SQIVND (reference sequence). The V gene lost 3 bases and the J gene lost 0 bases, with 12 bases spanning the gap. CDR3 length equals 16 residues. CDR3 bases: TGTGCCAGTAGTATGGAGGGGGGAAGCTCCTACAATGAGCAGTTCTTC. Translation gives CASSMEGGSSYNEQFF.

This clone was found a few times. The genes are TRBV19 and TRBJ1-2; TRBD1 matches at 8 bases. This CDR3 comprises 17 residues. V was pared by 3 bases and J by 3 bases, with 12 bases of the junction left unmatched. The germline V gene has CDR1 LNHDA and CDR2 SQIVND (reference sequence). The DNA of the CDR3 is TGTGCCAGTAGTATCCCCTTACTCAGGGGGCCGTACTATGGCTACACCTTC. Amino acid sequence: CASSIPLLRGPYYGYTF.

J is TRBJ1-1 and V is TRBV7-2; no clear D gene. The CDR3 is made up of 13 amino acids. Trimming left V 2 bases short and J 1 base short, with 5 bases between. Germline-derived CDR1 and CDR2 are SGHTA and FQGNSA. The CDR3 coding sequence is TGTGCCAGCAGCTTAAACGGGAACACTGAAGCTTTCTTT. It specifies CASSLNGNTEAFF.

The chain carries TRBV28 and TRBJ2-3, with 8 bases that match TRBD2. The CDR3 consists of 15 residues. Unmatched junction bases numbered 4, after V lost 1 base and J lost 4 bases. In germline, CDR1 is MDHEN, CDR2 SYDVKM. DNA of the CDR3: TGTGCCAGCAGTTTATCGAGCGGGAGTCCAGATACGCAGTATTTT. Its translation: CASSLSSGSPDTQYF. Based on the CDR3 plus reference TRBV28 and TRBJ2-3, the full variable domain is DVKVTQSSRYLVKRTGEKVFLECVQDMDHENMFWYRQDPGLGLRLIYFSYDVKMKEKGDIPEGYSVSREKKERFSLILESASTNQTSMYLCASSLSSGSPDTQYFGPGTRLTVL.

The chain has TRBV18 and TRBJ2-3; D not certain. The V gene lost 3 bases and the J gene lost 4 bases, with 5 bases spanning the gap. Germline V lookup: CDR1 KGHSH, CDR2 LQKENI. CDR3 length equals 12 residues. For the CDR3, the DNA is TGTGCCAGCTCACCCCAGTCAGATACGCAGTATTTT. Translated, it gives CASSPQSDTQYF.

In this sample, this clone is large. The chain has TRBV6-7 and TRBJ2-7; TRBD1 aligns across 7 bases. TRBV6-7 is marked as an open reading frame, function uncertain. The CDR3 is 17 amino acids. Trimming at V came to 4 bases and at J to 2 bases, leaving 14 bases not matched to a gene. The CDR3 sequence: CASSLQYRGAYPYEQYF. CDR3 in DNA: TGTGCCAGCAGTTTACAATACAGGGGCGCATACCCCTACGAGCAGTACTTC.

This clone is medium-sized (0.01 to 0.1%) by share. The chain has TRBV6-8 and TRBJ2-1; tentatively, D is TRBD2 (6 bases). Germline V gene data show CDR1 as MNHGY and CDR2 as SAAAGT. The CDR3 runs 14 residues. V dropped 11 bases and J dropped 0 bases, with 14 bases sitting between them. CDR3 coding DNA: TGTGCCGGCTTAAGGCGGGGCTCCTACAATGAGCAGTTCTTC. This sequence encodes CAGLRRGSYNEQFF.

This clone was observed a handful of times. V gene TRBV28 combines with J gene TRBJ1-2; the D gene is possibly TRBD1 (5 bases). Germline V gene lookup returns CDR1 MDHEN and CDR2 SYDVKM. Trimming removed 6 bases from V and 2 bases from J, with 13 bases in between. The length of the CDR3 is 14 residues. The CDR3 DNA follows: TGTGCCAGCAGATCAACTGGGGCGAACTATGGCTACACCTTC. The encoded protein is CASRSTGANYGYTF.

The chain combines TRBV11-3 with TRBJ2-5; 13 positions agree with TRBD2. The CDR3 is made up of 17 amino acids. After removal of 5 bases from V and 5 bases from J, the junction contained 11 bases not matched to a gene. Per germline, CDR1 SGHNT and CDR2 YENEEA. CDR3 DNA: TGTGCCAGCAGCCAAACCGGACTAGCGGGAGTCGGGGAGACCCAGTACTTC. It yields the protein CASSQTGLAGVGETQYF. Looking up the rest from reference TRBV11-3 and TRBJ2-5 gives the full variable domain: EAGVVQSPRYKIIEKKQPVAFWCNPISGHNTLYWYLQNLGQGPELLIRYENEEAVDDSQLPKDRFSAERLKGVDSTLKIQPAELGDSAVYLCASSQTGLAGVGETQYFGPGTRLLVL.

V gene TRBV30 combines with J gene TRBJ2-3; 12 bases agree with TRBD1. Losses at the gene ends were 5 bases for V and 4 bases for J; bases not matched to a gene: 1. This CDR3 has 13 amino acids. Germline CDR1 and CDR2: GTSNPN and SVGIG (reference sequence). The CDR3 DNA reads TGTGCCTGGGGGACAGGGGGCGCAGATACGCAGTATTTT. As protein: CAWGTGGADTQYF.

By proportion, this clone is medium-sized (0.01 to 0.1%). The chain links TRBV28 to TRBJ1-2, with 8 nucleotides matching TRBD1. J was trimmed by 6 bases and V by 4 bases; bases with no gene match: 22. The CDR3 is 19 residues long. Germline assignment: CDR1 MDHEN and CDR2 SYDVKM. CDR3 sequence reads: CASSSPSAPGGFVNDGYTF. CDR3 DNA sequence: TGTGCCAGCAGTTCCCCGTCCGCTCCAGGGGGCTTTGTGAACGATGGCTACACCTTC.

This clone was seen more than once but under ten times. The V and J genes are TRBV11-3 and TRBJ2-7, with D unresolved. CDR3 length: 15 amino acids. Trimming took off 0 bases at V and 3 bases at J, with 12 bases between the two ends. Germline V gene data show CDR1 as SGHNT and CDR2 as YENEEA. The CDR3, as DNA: TGTGCCAGCAGCTTAGATTATCGGTTTAACTACGAGCAGTACTTC. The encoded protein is CASSLDYRFNYEQYF. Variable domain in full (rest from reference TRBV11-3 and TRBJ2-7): EAGVVQSPRYKIIEKKQPVAFWCNPISGHNTLYWYLQNLGQGPELLIRYENEEAVDDSQLPKDRFSAERLKGVDSTLKIQPAELGDSAVYLCASSLDYRFNYEQYFGPGTRLTVT.

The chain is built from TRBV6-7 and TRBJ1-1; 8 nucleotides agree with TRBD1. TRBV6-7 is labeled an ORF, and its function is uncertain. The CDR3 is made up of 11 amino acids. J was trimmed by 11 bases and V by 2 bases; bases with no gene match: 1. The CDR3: CASSYQGAAFF. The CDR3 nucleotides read TGTGCCAGCAGTTACCAGGGGGCGGCTTTCTTT.

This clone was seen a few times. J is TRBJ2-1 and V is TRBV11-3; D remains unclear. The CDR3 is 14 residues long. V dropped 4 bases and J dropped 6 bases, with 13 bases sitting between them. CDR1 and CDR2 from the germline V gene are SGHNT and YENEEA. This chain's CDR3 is CASSSNLGINEQFF. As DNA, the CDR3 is TGTGCCAGCAGCTCGAACCTAGGTATCAATGAGCAGTTCTTC.